Listed here is a single T cell receptor beta chain. Antigen specificity is unknown. This CDR3 is 14 amino acids long. Germline lookup yields CDR1 MDHEN and CDR2 SYDVKM. J was trimmed by 5 bases and V by 3 bases; bases with no gene match: 4. The record originates from a study of human T cells and chemical hapten exposure. Broader study findings: Alopecia affecting every donor means their immune response may not match healthy people's. With patch test score, the counts of PT1 expanded TCRs showed a positive correlation.

TCRdb independently ran MiXCR on the RACE reads; one entry per CDR3 protein. The sample contains 150,000 to 200,000 distinct CDR3 sequences, around 24% of which appear only once. The sample's time point: patch test 1, 2 weeks after DPC sensitization. Treatment defined: therapeutic diphenylcyclopropenone sensitization with weekly scalp DPC. Someone pulled total RNA out of unfractionated whole blood. V and J are TRBV28 and TRBJ2-1, with 7 positions matching TRBD1. This clonotype originated in a woman aged 45-60 years with alopecia areata. Some clones in this sample may be carry-over from other donors' samples. The sample consisted of whole blood, taken in connection with sensitization to the hapten diphenylcyclopropenone (DPC). CDR3 nucleotides: TGTGCCAGCAGTTTGGGACAGAACCACAATGAGCAGTTCTTC. Protein sequence: CASSLGQNHNEQFF.